This T cell receptor beta chain stems from a study of blood T cell repertoires in COVID-19. Study-level background: Samples came from the United States, Italy and Spain, spanning acute and convalescent COVID-19. The cDNA or gDNA used as material had been derived from T cells, B-cell-depleted T cells, or PBMCs.

Deletions cut 6 bases from V and 4 bases from J, with 6 bases between. The CDR3 covers 11 residues. From germline, CDR1 is MNHNY and CDR2 SVGAGI (reference sequence). In the authors' methods: Reference gene primer amplification gave estimated nucleated cell counts. Assay used: immunoSEQ multiplex PCR; TCRdb lists only in-frame clones, some missing. V and J calls plus clone size are reproduced from that table; the DNA served to infer D and trimming. The repertoire holds approximately 76,000 clones, with around 88% as singletons. This chain uses TRBV6-6 with TRBJ2-5, with D uncertain. Sequencing was performed on peripheral blood. This clonotype was obtained from a man aged 25-45 years with acute or convalescent COVID-19. DNA of the CDR3: TGTGCCAGCAGCCCTCTAGAGACCCAGTACTTC. This codes for CASSPLETQYF.